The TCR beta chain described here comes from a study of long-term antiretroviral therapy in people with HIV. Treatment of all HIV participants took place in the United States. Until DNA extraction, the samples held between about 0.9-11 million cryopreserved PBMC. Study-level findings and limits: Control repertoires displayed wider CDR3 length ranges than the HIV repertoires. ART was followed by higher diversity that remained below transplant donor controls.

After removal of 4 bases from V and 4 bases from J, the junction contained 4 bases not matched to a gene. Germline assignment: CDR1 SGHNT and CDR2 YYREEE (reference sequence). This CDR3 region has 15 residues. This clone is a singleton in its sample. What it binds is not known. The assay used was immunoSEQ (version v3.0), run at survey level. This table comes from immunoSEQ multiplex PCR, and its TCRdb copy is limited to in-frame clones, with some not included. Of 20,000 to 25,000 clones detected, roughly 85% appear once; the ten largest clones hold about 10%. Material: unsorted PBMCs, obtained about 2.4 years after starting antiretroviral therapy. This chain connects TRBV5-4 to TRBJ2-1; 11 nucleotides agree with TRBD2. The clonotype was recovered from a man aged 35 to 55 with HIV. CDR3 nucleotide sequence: TGTGCCAGCAGCCCCGGGACTAGCGGATACAATGAGCAGTTCTTC. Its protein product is CASSPGTSGYNEQFF.